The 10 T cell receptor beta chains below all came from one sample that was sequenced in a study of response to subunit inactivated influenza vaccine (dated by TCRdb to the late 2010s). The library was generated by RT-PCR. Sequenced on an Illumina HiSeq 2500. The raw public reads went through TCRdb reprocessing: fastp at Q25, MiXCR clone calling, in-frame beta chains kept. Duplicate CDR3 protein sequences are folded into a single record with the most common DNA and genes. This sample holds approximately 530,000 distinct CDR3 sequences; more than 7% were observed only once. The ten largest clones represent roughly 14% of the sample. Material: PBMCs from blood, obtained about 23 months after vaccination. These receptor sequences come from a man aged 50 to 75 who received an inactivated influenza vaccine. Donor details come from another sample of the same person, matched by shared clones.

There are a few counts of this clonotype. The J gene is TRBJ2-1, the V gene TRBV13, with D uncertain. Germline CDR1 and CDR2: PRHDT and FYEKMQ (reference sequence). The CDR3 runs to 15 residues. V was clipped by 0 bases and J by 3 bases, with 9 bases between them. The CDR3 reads CASSLGRAIYNEQFF. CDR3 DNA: TGTGCCAGCAGCTTAGGTAGGGCTATCTACAATGAGCAGTTCTTC.

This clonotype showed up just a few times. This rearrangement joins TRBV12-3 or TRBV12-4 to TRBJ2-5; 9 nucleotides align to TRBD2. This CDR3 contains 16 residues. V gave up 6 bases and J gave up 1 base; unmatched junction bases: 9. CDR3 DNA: TGTGCCAGCAGGGCCTTTAGCGGGGGCCCCCAAGAGACCCAGTACTTC. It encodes CASRAFSGGPQETQYF.

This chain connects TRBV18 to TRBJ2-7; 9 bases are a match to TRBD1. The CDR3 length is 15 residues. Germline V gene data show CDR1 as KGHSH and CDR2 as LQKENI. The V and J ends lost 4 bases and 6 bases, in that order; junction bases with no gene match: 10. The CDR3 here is CASSLPGTGIREQYF. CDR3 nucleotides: TGTGCCAGCTCACTTCCCGGGACAGGGATACGCGAGCAGTACTTC.

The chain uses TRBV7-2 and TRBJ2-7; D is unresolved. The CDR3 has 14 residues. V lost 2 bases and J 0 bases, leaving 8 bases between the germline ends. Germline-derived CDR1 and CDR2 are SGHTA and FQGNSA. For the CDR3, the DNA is TGTGCCAGCAGCTTAAAGGATAGCTCCTACGAGCAGTACTTC. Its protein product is CASSLKDSSYEQYF. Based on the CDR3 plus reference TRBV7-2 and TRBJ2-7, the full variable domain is GAGVSQSPSNKVTEKGKDVELRCDPISGHTALYWYRQSLGQGLEFLIYFQGNSAPDKSGLPSDRFSAERTGGSVSTLTIQRTQQEDSAVYLCASSLKDSSYEQYFGPGTRLTVT.

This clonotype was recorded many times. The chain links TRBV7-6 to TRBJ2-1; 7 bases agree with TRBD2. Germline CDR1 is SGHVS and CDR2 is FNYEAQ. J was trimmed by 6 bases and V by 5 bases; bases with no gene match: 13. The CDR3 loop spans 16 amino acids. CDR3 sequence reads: CASSLGLGGGPNEQFF. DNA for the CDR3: TGTGCCAGCAGCCTTGGACTAGGAGGAGGGCCCAATGAGCAGTTCTTC.

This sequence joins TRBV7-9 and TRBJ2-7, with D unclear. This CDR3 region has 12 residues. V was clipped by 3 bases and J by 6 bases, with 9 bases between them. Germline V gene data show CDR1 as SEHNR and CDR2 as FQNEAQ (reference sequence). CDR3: CASSFSELEQYF. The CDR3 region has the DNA TGTGCCAGCAGCTTTTCCGAGCTCGAGCAGTACTTC.

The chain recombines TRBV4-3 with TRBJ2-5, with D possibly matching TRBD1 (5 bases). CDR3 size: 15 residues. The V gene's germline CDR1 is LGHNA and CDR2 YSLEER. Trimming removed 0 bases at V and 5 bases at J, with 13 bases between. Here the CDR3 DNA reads TGCGCCAGCAGCCAAGAGGAAGGGGTTTGGGAGACCCAGTACTTC. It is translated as CASSQEEGVWETQYF.

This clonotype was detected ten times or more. This CDR3 is CASSQERGTSGGYEQFF. The CDR3 bases are TGCGCCAGCAGCCAAGAAAGGGGGACTAGCGGGGGCTATGAGCAGTTCTTC. The chain combines TRBV4-3 with TRBJ2-1; 14 bases align to TRBD2. Germline CDR1 LGHNA, CDR2 YSLEER. The CDR3 has 17 amino acids. The ends lost 0 bases at V and 8 bases at J; junction bases unmatched: 6.

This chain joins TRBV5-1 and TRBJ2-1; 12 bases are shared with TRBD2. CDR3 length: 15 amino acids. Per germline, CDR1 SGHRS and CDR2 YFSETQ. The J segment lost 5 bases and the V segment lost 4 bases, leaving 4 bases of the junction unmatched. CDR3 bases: TGCGCCAGCAGCCCGACTAGCGGGGGCAACAATGAGCAGTTCTTC. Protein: CASSPTSGGNNEQFF.

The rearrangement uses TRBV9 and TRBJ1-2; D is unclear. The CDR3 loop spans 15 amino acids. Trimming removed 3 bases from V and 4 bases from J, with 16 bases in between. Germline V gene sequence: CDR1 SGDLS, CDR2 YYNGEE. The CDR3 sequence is CASSAVPAVIYGYTF. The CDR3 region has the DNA TGTGCCAGCAGCGCCGTCCCGGCTGTGATCTATGGCTACACCTTC. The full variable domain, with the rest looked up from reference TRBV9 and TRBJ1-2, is DSGVTQTPKHLITATGQRVTLRCSPRSGDLSVYWYQQSLDQGLQFLIQYYNGEERAKGNILERFSAQQFPDLHSELNLSSLELGDSALYFCASSAVPAVIYGYTFGSGTRLTVV.